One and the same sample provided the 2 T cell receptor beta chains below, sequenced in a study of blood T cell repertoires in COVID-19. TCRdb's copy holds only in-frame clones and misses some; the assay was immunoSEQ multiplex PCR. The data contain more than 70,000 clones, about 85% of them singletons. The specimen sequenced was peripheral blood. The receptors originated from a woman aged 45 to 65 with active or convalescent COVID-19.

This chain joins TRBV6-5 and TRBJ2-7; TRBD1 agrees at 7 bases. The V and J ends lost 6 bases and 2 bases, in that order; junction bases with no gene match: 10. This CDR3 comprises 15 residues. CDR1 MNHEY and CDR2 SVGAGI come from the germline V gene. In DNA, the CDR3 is TGTGCCAGCAGATCTCCGGGACAGAACGCCTACGAGCAGTACTTC. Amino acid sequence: CASRSPGQNAYEQYF.

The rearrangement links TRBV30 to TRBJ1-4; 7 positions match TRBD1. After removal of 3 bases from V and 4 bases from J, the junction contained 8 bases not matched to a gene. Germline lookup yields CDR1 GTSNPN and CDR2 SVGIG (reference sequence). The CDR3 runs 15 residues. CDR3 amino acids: CAWRNSAGGNEKLFF. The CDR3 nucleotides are TGTGCCTGGAGAAACTCGGCAGGGGGTAATGAAAAACTGTTTTTT.